The 5 T cell receptor beta chains in this list originate from one sample, sequenced in a study of blood T cells in healthy people across ages. Then a second PCR, running roughly 7 to 11 cycles, was carried out with a sample-barcoded 5' primer and a J-beta primer mix. TCRdb passed the 5' RACE reads through MiXCR, listing each CDR3 protein once. This sample has about 1.8 million distinct CDR3 sequences; roughly 50% occur once, and the top ten carry over 2%. The specimen was blood. The receptors derive from a woman aged 40 to 55 in good health.

The chain couples TRBV21-1 to TRBJ1-5; the DNA was not compared with TRBD1, the D call given in the table. TRBV21-1 is an annotated pseudogene. The CDR3 consists of 17 residues. The CDR3 DNA follows: TGTGCCAGCAGCAAAGAAGGCGAGCCCCCGGGGAACCAGCCCCAGCATTTT. It yields the protein CASSKEGEPPGNQPQHF.

V gene TRBV10-3 combines with J gene TRBJ1-2; TRBD1 matches 7 bases. The V gene end was trimmed by 4 bases and the J gene end by 3 bases; junction bases not matched to a gene: 2. The CDR3 totals 13 residues. Germline loops: CDR1 ENHRY, CDR2 SYGVKD. As DNA, the CDR3 is TGTGCCATCAGTGGACAGGGCGACTATGGCTACACCTTC. Residues: CAISGQGDYGYTF.

This clonotype was seen a few times. The genes are TRBV7-9 and TRBJ1-2; D is ambiguous. Germline CDR1 and CDR2: SEHNR and FQNEAQ (reference sequence). The germline V and J ends were trimmed by 8 bases and 5 bases, with 24 bases remaining between them. This CDR3 has 16 residues. The CDR3 DNA reads TGTGCCAGCGGCCCACATCCGGCACAGTTGGGGTATGGCTACACCTTC. It specifies CASGPHPAQLGYGYTF. Supplemented by reference TRBV7-9 and TRBJ1-2, the full variable domain reads DTGVSQNPRHKITKRGQNVTFRCDPISEHNRLYWYRQTLGQGPEFLTYFQNEAQLEKSRLLSDRFSAERPKGSFSTLEIQRTEQGDSAMYLCASGPHPAQLGYGYTFGSGTRLTVV.

The rearrangement uses TRBV5-1 and TRBJ2-5; unclear D gene. Germline assignment: CDR1 SGHRS and CDR2 YFSETQ. The CDR3 sequence is 13 residues long. The V gene lost 6 bases and the J gene lost 1 base, with 10 bases spanning the gap. The DNA of the CDR3 is TGCGCCAGCACTTGGTCCCCCCAAGAGACCCAGTACTTC. It specifies CASTWSPQETQYF.

This clonotype came up a few times. The CDR3 DNA reads as TGCAGTGCCGGGACAGTAAAAGAAAAACTGTTTTTT. Its protein is CSAGTVKEKLFF. The chain links TRBV20-1 to TRBJ1-4; 7 bases agree with TRBD1. CDR1 DFQATT and CDR2 SNEGSKA come from the germline V gene (reference sequence). V trimming: 6 bases; J trimming: 8 bases; junction bases outside the gene matches: 6. CDR3 length: 12 residues.